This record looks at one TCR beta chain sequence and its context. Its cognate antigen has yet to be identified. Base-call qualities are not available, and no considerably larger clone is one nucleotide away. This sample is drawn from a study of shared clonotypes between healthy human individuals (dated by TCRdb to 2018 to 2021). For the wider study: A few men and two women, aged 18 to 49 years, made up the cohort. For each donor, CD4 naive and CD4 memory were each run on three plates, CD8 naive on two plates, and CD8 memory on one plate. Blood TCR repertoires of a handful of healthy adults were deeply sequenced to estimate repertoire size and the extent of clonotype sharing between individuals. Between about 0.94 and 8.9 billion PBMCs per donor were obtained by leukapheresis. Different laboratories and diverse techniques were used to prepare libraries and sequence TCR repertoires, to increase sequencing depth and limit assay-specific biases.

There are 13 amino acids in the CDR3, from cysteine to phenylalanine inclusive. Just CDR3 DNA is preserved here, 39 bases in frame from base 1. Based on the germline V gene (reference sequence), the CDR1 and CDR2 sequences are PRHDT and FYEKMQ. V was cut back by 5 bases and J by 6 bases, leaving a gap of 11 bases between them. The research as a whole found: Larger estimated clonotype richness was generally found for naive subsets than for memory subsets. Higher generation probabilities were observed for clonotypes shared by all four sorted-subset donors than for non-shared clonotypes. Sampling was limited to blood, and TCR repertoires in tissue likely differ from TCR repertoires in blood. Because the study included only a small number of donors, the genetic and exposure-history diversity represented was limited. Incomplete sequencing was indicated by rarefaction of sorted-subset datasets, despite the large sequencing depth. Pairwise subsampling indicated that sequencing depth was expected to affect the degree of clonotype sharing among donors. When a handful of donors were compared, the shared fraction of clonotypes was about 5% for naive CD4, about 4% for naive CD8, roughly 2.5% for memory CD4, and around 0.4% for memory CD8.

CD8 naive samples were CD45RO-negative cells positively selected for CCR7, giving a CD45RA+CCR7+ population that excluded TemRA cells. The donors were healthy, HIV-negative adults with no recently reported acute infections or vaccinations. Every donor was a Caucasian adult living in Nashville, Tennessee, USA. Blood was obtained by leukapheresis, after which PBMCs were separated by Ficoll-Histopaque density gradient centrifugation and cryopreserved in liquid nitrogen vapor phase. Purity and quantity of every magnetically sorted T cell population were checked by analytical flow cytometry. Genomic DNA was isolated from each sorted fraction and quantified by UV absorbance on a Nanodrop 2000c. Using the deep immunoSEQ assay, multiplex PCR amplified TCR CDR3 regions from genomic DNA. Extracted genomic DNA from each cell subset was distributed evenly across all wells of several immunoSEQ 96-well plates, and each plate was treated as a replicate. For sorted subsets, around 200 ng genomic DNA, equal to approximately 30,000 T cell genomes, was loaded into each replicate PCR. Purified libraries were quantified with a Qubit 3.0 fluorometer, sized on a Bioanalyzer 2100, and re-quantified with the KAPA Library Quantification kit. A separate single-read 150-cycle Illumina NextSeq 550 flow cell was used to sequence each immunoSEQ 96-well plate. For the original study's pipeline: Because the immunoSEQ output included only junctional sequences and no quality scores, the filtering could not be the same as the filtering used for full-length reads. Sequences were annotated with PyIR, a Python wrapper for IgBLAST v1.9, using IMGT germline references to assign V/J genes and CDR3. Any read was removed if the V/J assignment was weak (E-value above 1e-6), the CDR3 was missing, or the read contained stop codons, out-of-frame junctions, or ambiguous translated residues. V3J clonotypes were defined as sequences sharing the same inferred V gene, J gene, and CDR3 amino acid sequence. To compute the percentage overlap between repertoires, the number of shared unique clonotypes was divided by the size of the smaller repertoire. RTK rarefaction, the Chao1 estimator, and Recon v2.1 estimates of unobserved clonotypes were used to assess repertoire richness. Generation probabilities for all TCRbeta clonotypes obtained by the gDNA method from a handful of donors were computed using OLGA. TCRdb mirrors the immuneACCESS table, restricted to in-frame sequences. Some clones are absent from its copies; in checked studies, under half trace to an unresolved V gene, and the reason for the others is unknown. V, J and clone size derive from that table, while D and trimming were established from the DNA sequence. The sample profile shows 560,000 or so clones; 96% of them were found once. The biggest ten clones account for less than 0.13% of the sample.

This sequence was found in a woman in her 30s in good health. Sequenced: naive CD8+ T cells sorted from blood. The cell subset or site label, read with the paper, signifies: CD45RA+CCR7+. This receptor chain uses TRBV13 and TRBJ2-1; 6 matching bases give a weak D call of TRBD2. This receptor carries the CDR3 CASSTWRANEQFF. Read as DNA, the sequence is TGTGCCAGCAGCACCTGGAGGGCCAATGAGCAGTTCTTC.